This T cell receptor (beta chain) came from a study of T cell responses to AZD1222 COVID-19 vaccine. TCRdb's copy holds only in-frame clones and misses some; the assay was immunoSEQ multiplex PCR. This table holds about 170,000 clones, roughly 93% found once. The TCR sequence derives from an adult in good health. Sequences were derived from peripheral blood, sampled on day 0 of AZD1222 vaccination.

CDR3 sequence reads: CSPIWTSGSISTDTQYF. DNA for the CDR3: TGCAGCCCGATATGGACTAGCGGGAGTATAAGCACAGATACGCAGTATTTT. This chain joins TRBV29-1 and TRBJ2-3; 13 nucleotides align to TRBD2. V was pared by 8 bases and J by 0 bases, with 11 bases of the junction left unmatched. The germline V gene has CDR1 SQVTM and CDR2 ANQGSEA. The CDR3 is 17 amino acids.